Listed here are 9 T cell receptor beta chains from one sample, sequenced in a study of T cells in Graves' hyperthyroidism and ophthalmopathy (dated by TCRdb to the late 2010s). The receptor library was made with multiplex PCR. Sequenced using an Illumina HiSeq 2000. TCR beta CDR3 regions were amplified from RNA transcripts. The first round of RT-PCR for the TCR CDR3 was performed with the HTBI primer set and the Qiagen OneStep RT-PCR kit. The raw public reads went through TCRdb reprocessing: fastp at Q25, MiXCR clone calling, in-frame beta chains kept. Entries are consolidated by CDR3 protein sequence, retaining the most common genes and DNA. In all, the sample holds hundreds of thousands of distinct CDR3 sequences, and 15% to 20% of those were seen once. Roughly a sixth of the sample is taken by the ten largest. The sample was blood. The receptors originated from a woman in her fifties or sixties with Graves' hyperthyroidism that later progressed to Graves' ophthalmopathy.

In this sample, this clonotype turned up once. The genes are TRBV3-1 and TRBJ1-1, with TRBD1 identical over 7 bases. Trimming cost V 3 bases and J 5 bases; bases outside gene matches: 6. This CDR3 region has 14 residues. From germline, CDR1 is LGHDT and CDR2 YNNKEL (reference sequence). The CDR3 DNA is TGTGCCAGCAGCCAGGGGCCAGGGGGAACTGAAGCTTTCTTT. It is translated as CASSQGPGGTEAFF.

This clonotype was counted many times. V gene TRBV18 combines with J gene TRBJ2-5, with D unresolved. V lost 1 base and J lost 5, with 2 bases in between. Germline V gene lookup returns CDR1 KGHSH and CDR2 LQKENI. This CDR3 has 11 residues. CDR3 protein: CASSPRETQYF. The CDR3 region has the DNA TGTGCCAGCTCACCACGGGAGACCCAGTACTTC.

This clonotype was counted many times. V is TRBV5-6 and J is TRBJ2-7; no definite D call. The CDR3 contains 13 residues. Trimming stripped 1 base from V and 3 bases from J, with 8 bases between. Germline V lookup: CDR1 SGHDT, CDR2 YYEEEE. The CDR3 DNA follows: TGTGCCAGCAGCTTGATGAGGTTCTACGAGCAGTACTTC. This codes for CASSLMRFYEQYF.

Details on this clonotype: A much larger clone lies one base from this, so it may be a read error. V usage is TRBV12-3 or TRBV12-4 and J usage is TRBJ1-1, with a possible D match to TRBD1 (5 bases). The CDR3 is 12 amino acids. The CDR3 region has the DNA TGTGCCACCCGCCTCGGGACCACTGAAGCTTCCTTT. Amino acid sequence: CATRLGTTEASF.

Many counts were recorded for this clonotype. The chain carries TRBV5-6 and TRBJ1-1; D is perhaps TRBD1 (6 bases). V gave up 3 bases and J gave up 4 bases, with 16 bases separating them. Germline values: CDR1 SGHDT, CDR2 YYEEEE. This CDR3 has 15 residues. The CDR3 region is CASSWKNRVGTEAFF. The CDR3 DNA follows: TGTGCCAGCAGCTGGAAAAACAGGGTGGGCACTGAAGCTTTCTTT.

This clonotype occurred many times. The chain combines TRBV12-3 or TRBV12-4 with TRBJ2-2, with 16 bases lining up with TRBD2. The CDR3 runs to 17 residues. Germline trimming cut 5 bases from V and 6 bases from J; bases unmatched to any gene: 6. The CDR3 spells CASSQGLAGGIAGELFF. The DNA of the CDR3 is TGTGCCAGCAGTCAGGGACTAGCGGGGGGGATTGCCGGGGAGCTGTTTTTT.

This clonotype turned up a few times. The rearrangement joins TRBV29-1 to TRBJ1-1; D is perhaps TRBD1 (6 bases). Trimming stripped 7 bases from V and 3 bases from J, with 15 bases between. Germline V lookup: CDR1 SQVTM, CDR2 ANQGSEA. This CDR3 is built from 13 residues. The CDR3 nucleotides are TGCAGCGCCGGGTCGGGGGCAGACACTGAAGCTTTCTTT. It codes for CSAGSGADTEAFF.

Ten or more counts support this clonotype. The gene calls are TRBV3-1 and TRBJ1-1; D ambiguous. The CDR3 consists of 16 residues. Germline V gene lookup returns CDR1 LGHDT and CDR2 YNNKEL (reference sequence). Trimming left V 5 bases short and J 3 bases short, with 19 bases between. The CDR3 loop is CASSADLPREYTEAFF. The CDR3, as DNA: TGTGCCAGCAGCGCGGATCTCCCTCGCGAGTACACTGAAGCTTTCTTT.

CDR3 amino acids: CAWSVSPYEQYF. For the CDR3, the DNA is TGTGCCTGGAGTGTCTCTCCCTACGAGCAGTACTTC. The chain carries TRBV30 and TRBJ2-7; D remains ambiguous. V was cut by 0 bases and J by 2 bases, with 5 bases left in between. The CDR3 spans 12 residues. Germline assignment: CDR1 GTSNPN and CDR2 SVGIG (reference sequence).